Below, 14 T cell receptor beta chains from the same sample are listed, as sequenced in a study of blood T cell repertoires in COVID-19. Measured with immunoSEQ multiplex PCR; TCRdb has only the in-frame clones, and not every one. The sample shows some 60,000 clones, just over 85% of them seen only once. Specimen: peripheral blood. The receptors come from a man between 60 and 75 years old with acute or convalescent COVID-19.

The chain joins TRBV6-1 to TRBJ1-4, with D maybe TRBD1 (5 bases). Germline V gene sequence: CDR1 MNHNS, CDR2 SASEGT. CDR3 length: 15 amino acids. Trimming removed 2 bases from V and 7 bases from J, with 14 bases in between. The DNA for the CDR3 is TGTGCCAGCAGTGAACAGGGATGGCTCCGTGAAAAACTGTTTTTT. Translated, it gives CASSEQGWLREKLFF.

The V gene is TRBV7-2, the J gene TRBJ2-1; 7 positions agree with TRBD2. The CDR3 spans 14 residues. Trimming removed 2 bases from V and 7 bases from J; junction bases left unmatched: 5. Germline V CDR1 and CDR2: SGHTA, FQGNSA. CDR3 sequence (DNA): TGTGCCAGCAGCTTATTGGGAGGGTCGAATGAGCAGTTCTTC. It is translated as CASSLLGGSNEQFF.

The sample holds one count of this clone. This sequence joins TRBV13 and TRBJ2-7; D is perhaps TRBD2 (5 bases). Trimming removed 5 bases at V and 0 bases at J, with 17 bases between. The V gene's germline CDR1 is PRHDT and CDR2 FYEKMQ (reference sequence). The CDR3 totals 16 residues. CDR3: CASSTLRRASSYEQYF. The CDR3 DNA sequence: TGTGCCAGCAGCACCCTCAGGCGGGCGAGCTCCTACGAGCAGTACTTC.

The V call is TRBV5-1, the J call TRBJ2-5, with TRBD1 matching 9 bases. Trimming at V came to 4 bases and at J to 3 bases, leaving 10 bases not matched to a gene. The CDR3 runs to 16 residues. Germline values: CDR1 SGHRS, CDR2 YFSETQ. The CDR3 sequence is CASSLPGTGKEETQYF. CDR3 sequence (DNA): TGCGCCAGCAGCCTTCCCGGGACAGGGAAGGAAGAGACCCAGTACTTC.

J is TRBJ1-5 and V is TRBV5-1, with D tentatively TRBD1 (6 bases). Deletions cut 0 bases from V and 1 base from J, with 8 bases between. This CDR3 contains 15 residues. Germline loops: CDR1 SGHRS, CDR2 YFSETQ. CDR3 loop: CASSLDGGSNQPQHF. The CDR3 region has the DNA TGCGCCAGCAGCTTGGATGGGGGCAGCAATCAGCCCCAGCATTTT.

A few counts support this clone. This chain joins TRBV6-4 and TRBJ2-2; a weak D match, TRBD2 (6 bases). The CDR3 runs 14 residues. Trimming removed 7 bases from V and 6 bases from J, with 15 bases in between. Germline CDR1 reads MRHNA; CDR2 reads SNTAGT. CDR3 protein: CASTPQTGAGELFF. The CDR3 DNA follows: TGTGCCAGCACCCCCCAAACGGGGGCCGGGGAGCTGTTTTTT.

This chain uses TRBV2 with TRBJ2-5; no definite D call. Germline lookup yields CDR1 SNHLY and CDR2 FYNNEI. This CDR3 contains 15 residues. Trimming took off 8 bases at V and 0 bases at J, with 16 bases between the two ends. The chain's CDR3 is CASVPAESYQETQYF. CDR3 nucleotides: TGTGCCAGCGTCCCGGCGGAATCGTACCAAGAGACCCAGTACTTC.

With regard to this clone: The junction does not match germline at one end; this may be a read error. The chain joins TRBV19 to TRBJ2-7; D possibly corresponds to TRBD1 (6 bases). CDR1 and CDR2 (germline): LNHDA, SQIVND (reference sequence). This CDR3 is built from 13 residues. The CDR3: CASSGWGTGKLNF. The CDR3 DNA is TGTGCCAGTAGCGGGTGGGGAACAGGGAAACTTAACTTC.

This rearrangement joins TRBV5-1 to TRBJ2-2; perhaps TRBD2 as D (5 bases). The germline V gene encodes CDR1 SGHRS and CDR2 YFSETQ. The germline V and J ends were trimmed by 5 bases and 2 bases, with 10 bases remaining between them. The CDR3 is 14 residues long. The CDR3 reads CASSVGINTGELFF. The CDR3 nucleotides read TGCGCCAGCAGTGTCGGGATAAACACCGGGGAGCTGTTTTTT.

The chain links TRBV6-1 to TRBJ2-5; 7 nucleotides align to TRBD2. The CDR3 is 15 residues long. V was clipped by 1 base and J by 1 base; unmatched bases: 3. CDR1 MNHNS and CDR2 SASEGT come from the germline V gene. The CDR3 region is CASSEGAGRQETQYF. The CDR3 DNA follows: TGTGCCAGCAGTGAAGGAGCGGGACGCCAAGAGACCCAGTACTTC.

The chain carries TRBV12-3 or TRBV12-4 and TRBJ2-2, with a tentative D call TRBD2 (6 bases). This CDR3 has 13 amino acids. The V end lost 3 bases, the J end lost 4 bases, and 6 bases lay between the germline ends. CDR3 sequence: CASSFSGTGELFF. CDR3 sequence (DNA): TGTGCCAGCAGTTTTAGCGGCACCGGGGAGCTGTTTTTT.

In this sample, this clone turned up once. The rearrangement links TRBV3-1 (or the pseudogene TRBV3-2) to TRBJ2-1, with no clear D. V shed 0 bases and J shed 4 bases, with 7 bases lying between them. The CDR3 is 14 residues long. Germline CDR1 and CDR2: LGHDT and YNNKEL (reference sequence). CDR3 nucleotide sequence: TGTGCCAGCAGCCAAGACCACTTGTACAATGAGCAGTTCTTC. This codes for CASSQDHLYNEQFF.

This chain uses TRBV6-5 with TRBJ2-3, with 7 positions matching TRBD1. Germline CDR1 and CDR2: MNHEY and SVGAGI. V was pared by 6 bases and J by 2 bases, with 5 bases of the junction left unmatched. The CDR3 loop spans 14 amino acids. CDR3 amino acids: CASRPGQPTDTQYF. The CDR3 DNA reads TGTGCCAGCAGGCCGGGACAGCCCACAGATACGCAGTATTTT.

This sequence joins TRBV15 and TRBJ2-7, with 8 bases that match TRBD1. The germline V gene encodes CDR1 LNHNV and CDR2 YYDKDF (reference sequence). V trimming: 0 bases; J trimming: 0 bases; junction bases outside the gene matches: 7. The CDR3 covers 17 residues. The CDR3 is CATSRDTGGRRSYEQYF. The CDR3 DNA is TGTGCCACCAGCAGAGATACAGGGGGGAGACGCTCCTACGAGCAGTACTTC.